This paragraph covers one TCR beta chain sequence. This clonotype was picked up many times. This clone's antigen is unknown. Within one base of it there is no much larger clone, and no base qualities were kept. Trimming takes 7 bases from V and 0 bases from J, and the germline ends sit 9 bases apart. Sequences SQVTM (CDR1) and ANQGSEA (CDR2) are obtained from the germline V gene. Including the terminal cysteine and phenylalanine, the CDR3 comprises 12 residues. The DNA shown is the 36-base CDR3, in frame from base 1. The data stem from a study of CD8 T cells in ankylosing spondylitis (dated by TCRdb to the late 2010s). Study-level background: To find TCR variants linked to disease, the study profiled T cell receptor beta repertoires in ankylosing spondylitis patients and healthy donors. The full study cohort was made up of 25 ankylosing spondylitis patients and 108 healthy donors. Peripheral blood was sampled, and synovial fluid was additionally collected from ankylosing spondylitis patients.

Study-wide findings and limitations: Some motif variants were previously reported in synovial fluid and blood of reactive arthritis patients, suggesting common disease-initiation mechanisms. Significant enrichment of the disease-linked clones was reported in matched synovial fluid samples from ankylosing spondylitis patients. A TCR beta motif of 7 or 8 highly homologous amino acid variants appeared characteristic of blood from ankylosing spondylitis patients. The disease-linked clones showed a CD8+ phenotype and occurred at relatively low frequencies in peripheral blood.

Sequenced using an Illumina HiSeq 2500. Quantitative 5'-RACE with molecular barcodes was used to prepare TCR beta libraries. In the source study's methods: A new computational method based on a probabilistic model of VDJ rearrangement was used to identify disease-linked TCR variants. TCRdb reran the public reads through fastp at Q25 and MiXCR, keeping productive beta chains. Each entry is one CDR3 protein sequence, shown with its most common DNA and genes. These V and J calls are TCRdb output, not the study's own analysis. A total of 150,000 to 200,000 distinct CDR3 sequences appear in this sample, approximately 18% of them only once. Roughly 4.5% of the sample comes from the top ten.

The source material was blood, either unsorted or a sorted T cell fraction (not recorded which). The chain links TRBV29-1 with TRBJ2-5, with the D gene not confidently named. This clonotype was sampled from a male donor between 10 and 30 years old with ankylosing spondylitis or in good health (not recorded which). Donor details come from another sample of the same person, matched by shared clones. At the DNA level, the sequence is TGCAGCGCGAGGTGGTACCAAGAGACCCAGTACTTC. It is translated as CSARWYQETQYF.